What follows are 20 T cell receptor beta chains derived from one specimen sequenced in a study of OX40 agonist ivuxolimab in advanced cancers. Clones were sequenced by immunoSEQ multiplex PCR, and TCRdb holds only the in-frame ones, with some missing. The table lists under 35,000 clones, 82% of them singletons. The input for sequencing was CD4+ or CD8+ T cells sorted from blood, taken in a trial of the OX40 agonist ivuxolimab. The receptor source for this set is an adult with an advanced solid tumor such as melanoma, head and neck, liver or kidney cancer.

The chain couples TRBV6-5 to TRBJ1-1, with D perhaps matching TRBD1 (5 bases). CDR3 size: 11 residues. The V and J ends lost 8 bases and 4 bases respectively, with 8 bases between them. CDR1 is MNHEY and CDR2 is SVGAGI in the germline V gene. CDR3 DNA: TGTGCCAGCGGGGGGAGCACTGAAGCTTTCTTT. It yields the protein CASGGSTEAFF.

This chain links TRBV6-6 with TRBJ1-5; D possibly corresponds to TRBD1 (6 bases). Germline values: CDR1 MNHNY, CDR2 SVGAGI (reference sequence). The V and J ends lost 6 bases and 8 bases respectively, with 17 bases between them. The CDR3 has 14 amino acids. CDR3 region: CASSKLGGGEPQHF. The CDR3 DNA follows: TGTGCCAGCAGCAAATTAGGGGGTGGGGAGCCCCAGCATTTT.

V usage is TRBV7-3 and J usage is TRBJ2-5; TRBD2 aligns across 8 bases. The CDR3 is made up of 18 amino acids. V lost 5 bases, J lost 3 bases, and 17 bases stayed unmatched. Germline CDR1 reads SGHTA; CDR2 reads FQGTGA. In DNA, the CDR3 is TGTGCCAGCAGCCCCACCGGCCGCTTAGCGGGGTCCGAAGAGACCCAGTACTTC. Translation gives CASSPTGRLAGSEETQYF.

The rearrangement uses TRBV6-5 and TRBJ1-6, with D possibly being TRBD1 (5 bases). CDR1 is MNHEY and CDR2 is SVGAGI in the germline V gene. There are 15 residues in the CDR3. V was clipped by 3 bases and J by 8 bases, with 14 bases between them. CDR3 sequence: CASSYGTKGHSPLHF. In DNA form, the CDR3 reads TGTGCCAGCAGTTATGGGACGAAAGGACATTCACCCCTCCACTTT.

The chain combines TRBV30 with TRBJ1-5; D is unclear. The CDR3 length is 15 residues. The V gene's germline CDR1 is GTSNPN and CDR2 SVGIG (reference sequence). V was cut by 1 base and J by 5 bases, with 15 bases left in between. The CDR3: CAWSATTGGYQPQHF. The CDR3 DNA sequence: TGTGCCTGGAGTGCAACGACGGGTGGGTATCAGCCCCAGCATTTT.

This clone was seen a handful of times. The chain combines TRBV7-9 with TRBJ2-1; 11 bases fit TRBD2. Trimming cost V 8 bases and J 2 bases; bases outside gene matches: 2. This CDR3 is 14 amino acids long. Germline lookup yields CDR1 SEHNR and CDR2 FQNEAQ (reference sequence). The CDR3 region is CASEGLAAYNEQFF. In DNA form, the CDR3 reads TGTGCCAGCGAGGGACTAGCGGCCTACAATGAGCAGTTCTTC.

The rearrangement links TRBV19 to TRBJ1-5, with D tentatively TRBD1 (5 bases). Germline-derived CDR1 and CDR2 are LNHDA and SQIVND (reference sequence). Trimming took off 5 bases at V and 0 bases at J, with 17 bases between the two ends. The CDR3 runs to 17 residues. In nucleotides, the CDR3 is TGTGCCAGTAGTTCTGACGAAGGGGTCTATAGCAATCAGCCCCAGCATTTT. It codes for CASSSDEGVYSNQPQHF.

The chain has TRBV6-5 and TRBJ1-2; D not certain. Per the germline V gene, CDR1 is MNHEY and CDR2 is SVGAGI. Trimming pared 4 bases from V and 0 bases from J, leaving 12 bases between. This CDR3 has 15 amino acids. CDR3 loop: CASSLGAGANYGYTF. The DNA for the CDR3 is TGTGCCAGCAGTTTGGGTGCTGGGGCTAACTATGGCTACACCTTC.

The chain recombines TRBV6-1 with TRBJ2-7, with D perhaps matching TRBD2 (5 bases). The CDR3 length is 15 residues. V gave up 7 bases and J gave up 11 bases, with 27 bases separating them. CDR1 MNHNS and CDR2 SASEGT come from the germline V gene. The CDR3 is CASTPGSRHTYGKYF. The CDR3 coding sequence is TGTGCCAGCACCCCTGGGAGCCGTCATACATATGGGAAGTACTTC.

The table lists this clone with a few counts. The rearrangement joins TRBV7-2 to TRBJ2-2; 11 positions match TRBD2. Per germline, CDR1 SGHTA and CDR2 FQGNSA. The CDR3 contains 16 residues. V shed 5 bases, J shed 6 bases, and the junction held 8 bases outside the gene matches. CDR3 loop: CASSPPGLAVSGELFF. CDR3 nucleotides: TGTGCCAGCAGCCCCCCGGGACTAGCGGTATCCGGGGAGCTGTTTTTT.

The chain links TRBV5-1 to TRBJ1-1; D is unclear. The V end lost 1 base, the J end lost 1 base, and 8 bases lay between the germline ends. This CDR3 is 14 amino acids long. Per germline, CDR1 SGHRS and CDR2 YFSETQ. The CDR3 here is CASSLRAPNTEAFF. The CDR3 nucleotides are TGCGCCAGCAGCTTGCGGGCACCGAACACTGAAGCTTTCTTT.

This chain connects TRBV7-2 to TRBJ1-1; D unclear. The ends were cut back, 5 bases at V and 1 base at J, with 8 bases in the middle. This CDR3 comprises 13 residues. Germline V lookup: CDR1 SGHTA, CDR2 FQGNSA. The CDR3 coding sequence is TGTGCCAGCAGCCGAGACCAGAACACTGAAGCTTTCTTT. Translated, it gives CASSRDQNTEAFF.

The V gene is TRBV28, the J gene TRBJ2-2; 13 positions match TRBD2. J lost 5 bases, V lost 7 bases, and 10 bases had no gene match. The CDR3 runs to 17 residues. Germline CDR1 and CDR2: MDHEN and SYDVKM. In nucleotides, the CDR3 is TGTGCCAGCACCCCGACTAGCGGGGGGAGGGGGACCGGGGAGCTGTTTTTT. Its translation: CASTPTSGGRGTGELFF. Drawing the rest from reference TRBV28 and TRBJ2-2, the complete variable domain is DVKVTQSSRYLVKRTGEKVFLECVQDMDHENMFWYRQDPGLGLRLIYFSYDVKMKEKGDIPEGYSVSREKKERFSLILESASTNQTSMYLCASTPTSGGRGTGELFFGEGSRLTVL.

The rearrangement uses TRBV19 and TRBJ2-5; a weak D match, TRBD2 (7 bases). Germline V lookup: CDR1 LNHDA, CDR2 SQIVND (reference sequence). The CDR3 has 11 amino acids. Trimming removed 9 bases at V and 5 bases at J, with 10 bases between. The CDR3 coding sequence is TGTGCCAGCGGGGGGCATGAGACCCAGTACTTC. It codes for CASGGHETQYF.

This chain links TRBV7-9 with TRBJ2-3, with D possibly matching TRBD2 (5 bases). V lost 4 bases and J lost 1, with 15 bases in between. The CDR3 loop spans 16 amino acids. Germline V lookup: CDR1 SEHNR, CDR2 FQNEAQ (reference sequence). CDR3 protein: CASSYGLGPGTDTQYF. The CDR3 DNA is TGTGCCAGCAGCTACGGACTCGGCCCTGGCACAGATACGCAGTATTTT.

CDR3 sequence: CASSLGLGNEQYF. The CDR3, as DNA: TGTGCCAGCAGCTTGGGACTGGGCAACGAGCAGTACTTC. The V call is TRBV5-5, the J call TRBJ2-7; D is unresolved. There are 13 residues in the CDR3. The V end lost 0 bases, the J end lost 5 bases, and 9 bases lay between the germline ends. Germline V CDR1 and CDR2: SGHKS, YYEKEE (reference sequence). Full variable domain (outside the CDR3, taken from reference TRBV5-5 and TRBJ2-7): DAGVTQSPTHLIKTRGQQVTLRCSPISGHKSVSWYQQVLGQGPQFIFQYYEKEERGRGNFPDRFSARQFPNYSSELNVNALLLGDSALYLCASSLGLGNEQYFGPGTRLTVT.

The gene calls are TRBV29-1 and TRBJ2-3; D is uncertain. The CDR3 runs 12 residues. The germline CDR1 and CDR2 sequences are SQVTM and ANQGSEA. The ends were cut back, 2 bases at V and 4 bases at J, with 7 bases in the middle. This chain's CDR3 is CSVEWLADTQYF. The CDR3 coding sequence is TGCAGCGTTGAATGGCTGGCAGATACGCAGTATTTT.

This chain uses TRBV6-1 with TRBJ2-5; D tentatively fits TRBD1 or TRBD2 (5 bases each). Germline V gene data show CDR1 as MNHNS and CDR2 as SASEGT. The CDR3 has 15 amino acids. The V end was cut by 4 bases, the J end by 5 bases, with 17 bases between. The CDR3 is CASSGRGEWVETQYF. The CDR3 DNA reads TGTGCCAGCAGTGGAAGGGGAGAGTGGGTTGAGACCCAGTACTTC.

This clone turned up a few times. The chain has TRBV6-1 and TRBJ2-7; the match to TRBD2 covers 8 bases. The CDR3 consists of 15 residues. CDR1 MNHNS and CDR2 SASEGT come from the germline V gene. The ends lost 1 base at V and 5 bases at J; junction bases unmatched: 7. The CDR3: CASSEEESGSNEQYF. Here the CDR3 DNA reads TGTGCCAGCAGTGAAGAGGAAAGCGGGAGTAACGAGCAGTACTTC.

The chain is built from TRBV4-2 and TRBJ1-1; D perhaps matches TRBD1 (6 bases). Looked up from germline, CDR1 is LGHNA and CDR2 is YNFKEQ. V shed 4 bases and J shed 5 bases, with 14 bases lying between them. The CDR3 totals 14 residues. This CDR3 reads CASSRGGRVTEAFF. The CDR3 nucleotides are TGTGCCAGCAGCCGGGGGGGCCGGGTAACTGAAGCTTTCTTT.